This T cell receptor beta chain was profiled in a study of human T cells and chemical hapten exposure. The wider study: It was small differences in pooled library volume that mainly caused per-sample TCR yields to vary.

Findings and limits, study-wide: No change in TCRs above 1 in 1000 frequency was produced by DPC sensitization.

V lost 6 bases, J lost 0 bases, and 9 bases lay in between. The CDR3 runs 15 residues. CDR1 MDHEN and CDR2 SYDVKM come from the germline V gene. It was the library that attached unique molecular identifiers to individual cDNA molecules. TCRdb redid the calling of the RACE reads with MiXCR, one entry per CDR3 protein. The table lists 180,000 or so distinct CDR3 sequences, 25% to 30% of them singletons. As to time point: pre-sensitization, week 0. Described treatment: therapeutic diphenylcyclopropenone sensitization with weekly scalp DPC. People who gave samples had alopecia, were 18 to 70 years old, and were suitable for DPC. This clonotype occurred a few times. As yet, its antigen is unknown.

This specimen was whole blood, taken in connection with sensitization to the hapten diphenylcyclopropenone (DPC). The receptor was isolated from a woman aged 25 to 39 with alopecia areata. Some clones in this sample may be carry-over from other donors' samples. The genes are TRBV28 and TRBJ2-6; a weak D match, TRBD1 (5 bases). The CDR3 protein is CASSGHLSGANVLTF. The CDR3 DNA reads as TGTGCCAGCAGCGGACACCTCTCTGGGGCCAACGTCCTGACTTTC.